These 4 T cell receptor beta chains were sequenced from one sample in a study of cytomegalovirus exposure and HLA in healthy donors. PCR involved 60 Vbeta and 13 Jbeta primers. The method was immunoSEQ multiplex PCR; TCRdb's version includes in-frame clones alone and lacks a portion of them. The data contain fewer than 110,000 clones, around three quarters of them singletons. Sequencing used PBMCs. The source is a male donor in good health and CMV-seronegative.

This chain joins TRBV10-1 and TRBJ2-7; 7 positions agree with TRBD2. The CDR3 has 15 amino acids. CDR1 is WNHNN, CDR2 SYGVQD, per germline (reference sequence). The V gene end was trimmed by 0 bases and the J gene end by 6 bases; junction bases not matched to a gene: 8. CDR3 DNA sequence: TGCGCCAGCAGTGAGTCGGCGGGAGCGGCCCCCGAGCAGTACTTC. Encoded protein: CASSESAGAAPEQYF.

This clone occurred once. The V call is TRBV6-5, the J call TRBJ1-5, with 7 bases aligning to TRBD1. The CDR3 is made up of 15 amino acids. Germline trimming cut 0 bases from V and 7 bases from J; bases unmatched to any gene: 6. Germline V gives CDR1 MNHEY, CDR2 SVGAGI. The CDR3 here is CASSYSGDSYQPQHF. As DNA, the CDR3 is TGTGCCAGCAGTTACTCGGGGGACAGTTACCAGCCCCAGCATTTT.

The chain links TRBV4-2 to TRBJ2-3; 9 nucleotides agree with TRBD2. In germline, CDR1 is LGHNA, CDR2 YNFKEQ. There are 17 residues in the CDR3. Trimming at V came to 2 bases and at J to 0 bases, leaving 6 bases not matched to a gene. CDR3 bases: TGTGCCAGCAGCCAAAAAAGTAGCGGGAGTAGCACAGATACGCAGTATTTT. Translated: CASSQKSSGSSTDTQYF.

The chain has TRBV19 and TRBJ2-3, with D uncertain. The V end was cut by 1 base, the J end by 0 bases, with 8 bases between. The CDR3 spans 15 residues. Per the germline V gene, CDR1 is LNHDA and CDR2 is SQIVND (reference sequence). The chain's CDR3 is CASSIALPSTDTQYF. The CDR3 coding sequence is TGTGCCAGTAGTATAGCTCTACCTAGCACAGATACGCAGTATTTT.